These 26 T cell receptor beta chains came from one sample sequenced in a study of T cell responses to AZD1222 COVID-19 vaccine. Profiled with immunoSEQ multiplex PCR; TCRdb holds only in-frame clones, not every one. Of fewer than 150,000 clones listed, roughly nine tenths are singletons. The sample consisted of peripheral blood, taken on day 0 of AZD1222 vaccination. These TCRs come from an adult in good health.

The rearrangement uses TRBV2 and TRBJ1-5; D not resolved. V was shortened by 7 bases and J by 4 bases, with 14 bases between the two germline ends. CDR3 size: 14 residues. From germline, CDR1 is SNHLY and CDR2 FYNNEI. The CDR3 region has the DNA TGTGCCAGCACGGCGGTACTAGGGAATCAGCCCCAGCATTTT. It translates to CASTAVLGNQPQHF. The whole variable domain, remainder taken from reference TRBV2 and TRBJ1-5, is EPEVTQTPSHQVTQMGQEVILRCVPISNHLYFYWYRQILGQKVEFLVSFYNNEISEKSEIFDDQFSVERPDGSNFTLKIRSTKLEDSAMYFCASTAVLGNQPQHFGDGTRLSIL.

This rearrangement joins TRBV9 to TRBJ2-4; 8 bases match TRBD1. Germline values: CDR1 SGDLS, CDR2 YYNGEE. This CDR3 spans 17 amino acids. J was trimmed by 1 base and V by 0 bases; bases with no gene match: 6. The CDR3 DNA sequence: TGTGCCAGCAGCGTAGCTCTGGGACAGGAGGCCAAAAACATTCAGTACTTC. Its protein product is CASSVALGQEAKNIQYF. The full variable domain, its missing parts supplied by reference TRBV9 and TRBJ2-4, is DSGVTQTPKHLITATGQRVTLRCSPRSGDLSVYWYQQSLDQGLQFLIQYYNGEERAKGNILERFSAQQFPDLHSELNLSSLELGDSALYFCASSVALGQEAKNIQYFGAGTRLSVL.

The chain uses TRBV9 and TRBJ1-3, with 9 bases fitting TRBD1. The V gene end was trimmed by 4 bases and the J gene end by 4 bases; junction bases not matched to a gene: 6. The CDR3 has 15 amino acids. Germline CDR1 SGDLS, CDR2 YYNGEE. CDR3 loop: CASSPRTGDGNTIYF. CDR3 bases: TGTGCCAGCAGCCCGCGGACAGGGGACGGAAACACCATATATTTT.

J is TRBJ2-5 and V is TRBV11-2, with 8 positions matching TRBD1. The CDR3 runs to 13 residues. V gave up 5 bases and J gave up 10 bases; unmatched junction bases: 9. The germline CDR1 and CDR2 sequences are SGHAT and FQNNGV. The CDR3 loop is CASSQDRGWYQYF. Written as DNA, the CDR3 is TGTGCCAGCAGCCAAGACAGGGGTTGGTACCAGTACTTC.

The chain combines TRBV21-1 with TRBJ2-5; the table's D call, TRBD1, was not checked against the DNA. TRBV21-1 is a known pseudogene. The CDR3 has 15 residues. CDR3 in DNA: TGTGCCAGCAGCAACGTACCCCCAGGGCAAGAGACCCAGTACTTC. Amino acid sequence: CASSNVPPGQETQYF.

The chain employs TRBV18 and TRBJ1-3; D gene ambiguous. This CDR3 is 15 amino acids long. V was pared by 3 bases and J by 2 bases, with 11 bases between. Looked up from germline, CDR1 is KGHSH and CDR2 is LQKENI. Here the CDR3 reads CASSPRRGPGNTIYF. The CDR3 nucleotides are TGTGCCAGCTCACCCCGAAGAGGCCCTGGAAACACCATATATTTT. The whole variable domain, remainder taken from reference TRBV18 and TRBJ1-3, is NAGVMQNPRHLVRRRGQEARLRCSPMKGHSHVYWYRQLPEEGLKFMVYLQKENIIDESGMPKERFSAEFPKEGPSILRIQQVVRGDSAAYFCASSPRRGPGNTIYFGEGSWLTVV.

This clone was observed once. V is TRBV7-3 and J is TRBJ2-1, with 13 bases that match TRBD2. V shed 5 bases and J 8 bases; nucleotides not matched to a gene: 9. CDR1 is SGHTA and CDR2 is FQGTGA in the germline V gene. The CDR3 is 16 residues long. CDR3 residues: CASSPITSGRADEQFF. The CDR3 bases are TGTGCCAGCAGCCCGATTACTAGCGGGAGGGCCGATGAGCAGTTCTTC. Variable domain in full (rest from reference TRBV7-3 and TRBJ2-1): GAGVSQTPSNKVTEKGKYVELRCDPISGHTALYWYRQSLGQGPEFLIYFQGTGAADDSGLPNDRFFAVRPEGSVSTLKIQRTERGDSAVYLCASSPITSGRADEQFFGPGTRLTVL.

CDR3 region: CASSLGPGDTEAFF. In nucleotides, the CDR3 is TGTGCCAGCAGCTTAGGGCCGGGGGACACTGAAGCTTTCTTT. The chain couples TRBV11-2 to TRBJ1-1, with D possibly being TRBD1 (5 bases). This CDR3 comprises 14 residues. The germline V gene encodes CDR1 SGHAT and CDR2 FQNNGV. Trimming took off 1 base at V and 3 bases at J, with 9 bases between the two ends.

The chain employs TRBV5-1 and TRBJ2-7, with D perhaps assigned TRBD1 or TRBD2 (5 bases each). V was trimmed by 5 bases and J by 4 bases, leaving 19 bases between them. Germline V CDR1 and CDR2: SGHRS, YFSETQ. The CDR3 is 15 residues long. As DNA, the CDR3 is TGCGCCAGCAGAAAGGGTATGGCCAGGGAGTACGAGCAGTACTTC. It codes for CASRKGMAREYEQYF. The full variable domain, with the rest looked up from reference TRBV5-1 and TRBJ2-7, is KAGVTQTPRYLIKTRGQQVTLSCSPISGHRSVSWYQQTPGQGLQFLFEYFSETQRNKGNFPGRFSGRQFSNSRSEMNVSTLELGDSALYLCASRKGMAREYEQYFGPGTRLTVT.

This clone was observed a single time. The chain combines TRBV2 with TRBJ1-1; D call uncertain. The V and J ends lost 0 bases and 5 bases respectively, with 7 bases between them. Germline V gives CDR1 SNHLY, CDR2 FYNNEI. The CDR3 is 13 residues long. The CDR3 sequence: CASSEASVTEAFF. The CDR3 DNA follows: TGTGCCAGCAGTGAAGCGTCAGTAACTGAAGCTTTCTTT.

The gene calls are TRBV5-5 and TRBJ1-2; D possibly corresponds to TRBD1 (6 bases). The CDR3 loop spans 14 amino acids. Germline CDR1 SGHKS, CDR2 YYEKEE (reference sequence). Trimming pared 3 bases from V and 8 bases from J, leaving 17 bases between. The CDR3 DNA sequence: TGTGCCAGCAGCTCGGTCGGACAGTTGCGCGGCTACACCTTC. Translating it yields CASSSVGQLRGYTF.

In DNA form, the CDR3 reads TGTGCCAGCACCTTGGGCGGGAAGAACACTGAAGCTTTCTTT. Amino acid sequence: CASTLGGKNTEAFF. The gene calls are TRBV12-1 and TRBJ1-1. TRBV12-1 is a pseudogene locus. There are 14 residues in the CDR3.

The genes are TRBV11-3 and TRBJ1-2, with D tentatively TRBD1 (5 bases). The germline CDR1 and CDR2 sequences are SGHNT and YENEEA. This CDR3 region has 14 residues. V lost 0 bases and J 7 bases, leaving 12 bases between the germline ends. The CDR3, as DNA: TGTGCCAGCAGCTTAGATCGCGGGACTTCTGGCTACACCTTC. Encoded protein: CASSLDRGTSGYTF.

The chain combines TRBV19 with TRBJ2-1; D remains unclear. This CDR3 has 14 residues. V lost 1 base and J 0 bases, leaving 4 bases between the germline ends. Per the germline V gene, CDR1 is LNHDA and CDR2 is SQIVND (reference sequence). The DNA for the CDR3 is TGTGCCAGTAGTATAGGGAGCTCCTACAATGAGCAGTTCTTC. Its translation is CASSIGSSYNEQFF.

This rearrangement joins TRBV12-5 to TRBJ2-3; D gene ambiguous. V lost 4 bases and J lost 2, with 16 bases in between. The germline V gene encodes CDR1 LGHNT and CDR2 FRNRAP. The CDR3 has 16 residues. CDR3 region: CASGWAGISNTDTQYF. The DNA for the CDR3 is TGTGCTAGTGGTTGGGCTGGGATCAGCAACACAGATACGCAGTATTTT.

The table lists this clone with a few counts. The rearrangement joins TRBV7-8 to TRBJ2-1; 8 bases are a match to TRBD2. The CDR3 covers 14 residues. V shed 5 bases and J 10 bases; nucleotides not matched to a gene: 10. Per the germline V gene, CDR1 is SGHVS and CDR2 is FQNEAQ. The DNA of the CDR3 is TGTGCCAGCAGCCCGCGGGGGGCCGGAGGGGAGCAGTTCTTC. Its translation is CASSPRGAGGEQFF.

The V call is TRBV3-1 (or the pseudogene TRBV3-2), the J call TRBJ2-7; a weak D match, TRBD2 (6 bases). The CDR3 loop spans 16 amino acids. Trimming stripped 4 bases from V and 2 bases from J, with 18 bases between. Germline values: CDR1 LGHDT, CDR2 YNNKEL (reference sequence). In DNA form, the CDR3 reads TGTGCCAGCAGCCCCATCAGGAGCGGGCCTACCTACGAGCAGTACTTC. Translating gives CASSPIRSGPTYEQYF.

The chain carries TRBV3-1 (or the pseudogene TRBV3-2) and TRBJ2-1; 8 nucleotides line up with TRBD1. The CDR3 has 16 residues. Per germline, CDR1 LGHDT and CDR2 YNNKEL (reference sequence). The trim removed 6 bases at V and 2 bases at J, leaving 9 bases unmatched. Here the CDR3 DNA reads TGTGCCAGCAGACTAACCGACAGGGGTCCCTACAATGAGCAGTTCTTC. As protein: CASRLTDRGPYNEQFF.

V usage is TRBV7-9 and J usage is TRBJ2-2; TRBD2 is a possible D gene (6 bases). CDR3 length equals 16 residues. Germline V CDR1 and CDR2: SEHNR, FQNEAQ (reference sequence). Trimming stripped 1 base from V and 6 bases from J, with 15 bases between. The DNA of the CDR3 is TGTGCCAGCAGCTTAGGGGTCGGAGGGTTGGCCGGGGAGCTGTTTTTT. Translating gives CASSLGVGGLAGELFF.

This clone came up a few times. The genes are TRBV3-1 (or the pseudogene TRBV3-2) and TRBJ1-3; a possible D gene is TRBD1 (6 bases). V was shortened by 0 bases and J by 0 bases, with 9 bases between the two germline ends. Germline V CDR1 and CDR2: LGHDT, YNNKEL (reference sequence). CDR3 length: 16 residues. As DNA, the CDR3 is TGTGCCAGCAGCCAAGAGACAGGAGTCTCTGGAAACACCATATATTTT. Protein: CASSQETGVSGNTIYF.

The chain is built from TRBV3-1 (or the pseudogene TRBV3-2) and TRBJ2-1; 14 bases fit TRBD2. V trimming: 4 bases; J trimming: 7 bases; junction bases outside the gene matches: 3. The CDR3 is 15 amino acids. CDR1 and CDR2 from the germline V gene are LGHDT and YNNKEL (reference sequence). The CDR3 region is CASSLRTSGGNEQFF. The CDR3 DNA sequence: TGTGCCAGCAGCCTTCGGACTAGCGGGGGGAATGAGCAGTTCTTC.

This clone was seen only a few times. This chain links TRBV6-4 with TRBJ2-2; 10 positions agree with TRBD1. The ends lost 2 bases at V and 3 bases at J; junction bases unmatched: 0. The CDR3 covers 15 residues. Germline V gene sequence: CDR1 MRHNA, CDR2 SNTAGT. The CDR3 nucleotides read TGTGCCAGCAGTGACGGGACAGGGGACACCGGGGAGCTGTTTTTT. As protein: CASSDGTGDTGELFF.

The chain links TRBV6-2 or TRBV6-3 to TRBJ1-5; D not resolved. The CDR3 has 16 residues. The V gene's germline CDR1 is MNHEY and CDR2 SVGEGT. Trimming pared 2 bases from V and 1 base from J, leaving 12 bases between. CDR3 region: CASSYGFGGSNQPQHF. CDR3 DNA sequence: TGTGCCAGCAGTTACGGATTTGGAGGAAGCAATCAGCCCCAGCATTTT.

The chain uses TRBV12-3 or TRBV12-4 and TRBJ2-2; no definite D call. V dropped 3 bases and J dropped 8 bases, with 10 bases sitting between them. This CDR3 contains 13 residues. Here the CDR3 DNA reads TGTGCCAGCAGTTTGGTCGGGTGGGGGGAGCTGTTTTTT. Residues: CASSLVGWGELFF.

This clone turned up a few times. The chain combines TRBV11-2 with TRBJ2-7; TRBD2 aligns across 10 bases. Germline V gene data show CDR1 as SGHAT and CDR2 as FQNNGV. This CDR3 contains 17 residues. Losses at the gene ends were 7 bases for V and 0 bases for J; bases not matched to a gene: 12. The chain's CDR3 is CASTEWSSGSPSYEQYF. CDR3 nucleotides: TGTGCCAGCACGGAGTGGTCTAGCGGGAGTCCCTCCTACGAGCAGTACTTC.

The CDR3 nucleotides are TGTGCCAGCAGCTTGGGTGGGTCCCCCACTGAAGCTTTCTTT. Translation gives CASSLGGSPTEAFF. The chain employs TRBV5-4 and TRBJ1-1; no reliable D call. Trimming removed 0 bases from V and 4 bases from J, with 10 bases in between. This CDR3 is 14 amino acids long. Germline loops: CDR1 SGHNT, CDR2 YYREEE (reference sequence).